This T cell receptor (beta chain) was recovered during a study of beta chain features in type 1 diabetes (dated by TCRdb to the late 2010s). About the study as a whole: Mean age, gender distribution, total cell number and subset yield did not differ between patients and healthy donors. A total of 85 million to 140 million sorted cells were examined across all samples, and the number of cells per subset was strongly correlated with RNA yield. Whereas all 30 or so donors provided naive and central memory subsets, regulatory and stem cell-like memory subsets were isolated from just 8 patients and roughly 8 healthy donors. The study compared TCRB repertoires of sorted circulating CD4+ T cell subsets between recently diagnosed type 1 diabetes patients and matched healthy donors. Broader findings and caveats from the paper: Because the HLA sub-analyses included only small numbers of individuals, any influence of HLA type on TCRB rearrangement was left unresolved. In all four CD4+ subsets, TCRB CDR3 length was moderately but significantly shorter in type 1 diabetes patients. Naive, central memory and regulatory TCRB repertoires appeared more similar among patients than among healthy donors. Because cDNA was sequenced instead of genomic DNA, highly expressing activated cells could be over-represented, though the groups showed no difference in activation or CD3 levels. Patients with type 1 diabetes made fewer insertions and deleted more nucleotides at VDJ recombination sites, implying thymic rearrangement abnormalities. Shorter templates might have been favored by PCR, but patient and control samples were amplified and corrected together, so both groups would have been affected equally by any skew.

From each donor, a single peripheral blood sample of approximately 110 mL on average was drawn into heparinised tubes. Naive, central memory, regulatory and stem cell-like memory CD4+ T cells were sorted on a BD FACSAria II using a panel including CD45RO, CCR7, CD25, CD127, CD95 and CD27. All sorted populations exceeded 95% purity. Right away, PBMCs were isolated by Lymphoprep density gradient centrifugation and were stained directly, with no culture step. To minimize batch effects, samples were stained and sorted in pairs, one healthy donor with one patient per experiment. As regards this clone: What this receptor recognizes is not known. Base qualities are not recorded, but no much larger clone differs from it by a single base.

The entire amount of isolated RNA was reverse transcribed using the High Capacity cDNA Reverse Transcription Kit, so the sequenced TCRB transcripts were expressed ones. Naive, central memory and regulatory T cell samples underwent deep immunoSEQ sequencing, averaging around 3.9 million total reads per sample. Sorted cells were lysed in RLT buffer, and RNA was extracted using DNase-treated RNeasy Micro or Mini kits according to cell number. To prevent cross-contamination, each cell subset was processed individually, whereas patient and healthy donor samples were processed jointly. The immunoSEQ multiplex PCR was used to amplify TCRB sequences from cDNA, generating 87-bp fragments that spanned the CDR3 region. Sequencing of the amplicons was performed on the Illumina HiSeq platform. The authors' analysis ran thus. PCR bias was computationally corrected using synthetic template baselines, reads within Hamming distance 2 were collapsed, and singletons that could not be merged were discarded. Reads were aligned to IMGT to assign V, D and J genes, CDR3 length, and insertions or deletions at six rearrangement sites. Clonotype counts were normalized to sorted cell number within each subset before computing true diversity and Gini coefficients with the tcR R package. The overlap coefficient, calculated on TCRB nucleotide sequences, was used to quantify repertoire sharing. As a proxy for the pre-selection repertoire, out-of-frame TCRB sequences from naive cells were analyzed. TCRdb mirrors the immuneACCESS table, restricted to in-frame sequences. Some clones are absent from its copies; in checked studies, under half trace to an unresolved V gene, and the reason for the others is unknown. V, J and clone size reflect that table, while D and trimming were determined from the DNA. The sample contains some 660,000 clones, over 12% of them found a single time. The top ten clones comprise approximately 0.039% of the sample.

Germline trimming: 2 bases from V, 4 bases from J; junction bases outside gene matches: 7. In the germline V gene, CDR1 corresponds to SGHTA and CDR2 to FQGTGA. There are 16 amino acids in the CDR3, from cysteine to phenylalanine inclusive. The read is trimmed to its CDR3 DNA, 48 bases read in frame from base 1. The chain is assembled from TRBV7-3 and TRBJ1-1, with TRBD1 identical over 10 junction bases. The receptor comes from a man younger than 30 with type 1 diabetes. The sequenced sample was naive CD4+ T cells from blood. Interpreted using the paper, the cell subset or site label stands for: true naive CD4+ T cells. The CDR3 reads CASSLGTRDRGTEAFF. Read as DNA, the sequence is TGTGCCAGCAGCTTAGGGACCCGGGACAGGGGCACTGAAGCTTTCTTT.